This T cell receptor beta chain appears in the sequencing data of a study of PD-1 blockade in classical Hodgkin lymphoma. The table came from immunoSEQ multiplex PCR; TCRdb's copy has only in-frame clones and leaves some out. The table has around 4,000 clones, roughly 70% seen once. Germline V gives CDR1 SGHTA, CDR2 FQGNSA. CDR3 size: 13 residues. The germline V and J ends were trimmed by 2 bases and 9 bases, with 11 bases remaining between them. All trial patients relapsed after autologous stem cell transplantation. The rearrangement links TRBV7-2 to TRBJ2-1; D is ambiguous. The sequence was collected from a human donor with classical Hodgkin lymphoma. The specimen was peripheral blood mononuclear cells (PBMCs), collected at baseline. The CDR3 region has the DNA TGTGCCAGCAGCTTAAACTGGTCGGGTGAGCAGTTCTTC. Protein sequence: CASSLNWSGEQFF.